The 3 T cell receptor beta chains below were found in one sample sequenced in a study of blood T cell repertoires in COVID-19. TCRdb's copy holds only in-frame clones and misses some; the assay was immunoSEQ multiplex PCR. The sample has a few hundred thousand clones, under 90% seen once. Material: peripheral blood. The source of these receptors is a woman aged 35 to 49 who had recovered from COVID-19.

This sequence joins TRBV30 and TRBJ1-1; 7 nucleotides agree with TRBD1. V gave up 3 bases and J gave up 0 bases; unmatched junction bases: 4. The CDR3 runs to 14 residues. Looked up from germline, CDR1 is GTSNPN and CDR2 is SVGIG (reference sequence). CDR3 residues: CAWSRQGMNTEAFF. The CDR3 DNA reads TGTGCCTGGAGCCGACAGGGCATGAACACTGAAGCTTTCTTT.

CDR3 in amino acids: CASSLTSGRAVGTDTQYF. For the CDR3, the DNA is TGTGCCAGCAGCCTCACTAGCGGGAGGGCCGTTGGGACAGATACGCAGTATTTT. The V call is TRBV7-8, the J call TRBJ2-3, with TRBD2 matching over 13 bases. The V gene's germline CDR1 is SGHVS and CDR2 FQNEAQ. After removal of 5 bases from V and 3 bases from J, the junction contained 11 bases not matched to a gene. This CDR3 has 18 amino acids.

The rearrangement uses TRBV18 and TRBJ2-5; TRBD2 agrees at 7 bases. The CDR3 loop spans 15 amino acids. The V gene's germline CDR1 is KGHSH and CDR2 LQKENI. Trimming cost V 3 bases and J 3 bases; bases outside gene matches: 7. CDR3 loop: CASSPGGTPKETQYF. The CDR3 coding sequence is TGTGCCAGCTCACCGGGGGGGACCCCCAAAGAGACCCAGTACTTC.